The present T cell receptor beta chain was sequenced within a study of Graves' ophthalmopathy and Graves' hyperthyroidism. About the research overall: Stable hyperthyroidism meant no progression to ophthalmopathy within 18 months of follow-up. Notes on the study in general: The majority of expanded thyroid clonotypes above 0.001 frequency also occurred in blood. The model achieved 70.59% sensitivity and under 75% specificity for ophthalmopathy progression.

The study amplified TCR beta CDR3 regions using RNA transcripts. Second-round multiplex PCR followed a first-round RT-PCR using HTBI primers. TCRdb reprocessed the multiplex PCR reads with MiXCR, giving one entry per CDR3 protein. The sample shows 1 million to 1.3 million distinct CDR3 sequences, about 35% of them seen only once. A single count supports this clonotype. Its antigen is as yet unknown. The hyperthyroidism patients had a new diagnosis of under 2 months' duration and were aged 18 to 65. With V trimmed by 0 bases and J by 5 bases, 3 bases remained unmatched. This CDR3 comprises 15 residues. The germline V gene has CDR1 SGHRS and CDR2 YFSETQ.

The receptor was isolated from an adult man with Graves' hyperthyroidism. The rearrangement links TRBV5-1 to TRBJ1-1; 11 positions match TRBD1. The sequenced material came from peripheral blood or thyroid tissue (not recorded which). The CDR3 DNA reads TGCGCCAGCAGCTTGGGGACAGGGGGCTGGACTGAAGCTTTCTTT. Translation gives CASSLGTGGWTEAFF.